This T cell receptor (beta chain) was obtained from a study of T cells in Graves' hyperthyroidism and ophthalmopathy. Orbital computed tomography and thyroid ultrasound, together with serum TRAb and thyroxine and clinical symptoms, were used for diagnoses. About this clonotype itself: Its target is not known.

Findings and limits, study-wide: Blood also carried most thyroid clonotypes expanded above 0.001.

Germline V CDR1 and CDR2: LNHDA, SQIVND (reference sequence). This CDR3 is built from 12 residues. Trimming shortened V by 1 base and J by 9 bases, and 9 bases separated the two germline ends. The investigators amplified TCR beta CDR3 regions from RNA transcripts. Using the HTBI primer set, a first-round RT-PCR was run on the TCR CDR3. MiXCR, applied by TCRdb to the multiplex PCR reads, yields one record per CDR3 protein. The sample yields around 600,000 distinct CDR3 sequences, about 45% seen once. Sequenced material: peripheral blood or thyroid tissue (not recorded which). The J gene is TRBJ2-5, the V gene TRBV19; perhaps TRBD2 as D (5 bases). The TCR originated in an adult man with Graves' disease, either hyperthyroidism or ophthalmopathy (not recorded which). Written as DNA, the CDR3 is TGTGCCAGTAGTATAGGGGTGGAGGCCCAGTACTTC. It is translated as CASSIGVEAQYF.